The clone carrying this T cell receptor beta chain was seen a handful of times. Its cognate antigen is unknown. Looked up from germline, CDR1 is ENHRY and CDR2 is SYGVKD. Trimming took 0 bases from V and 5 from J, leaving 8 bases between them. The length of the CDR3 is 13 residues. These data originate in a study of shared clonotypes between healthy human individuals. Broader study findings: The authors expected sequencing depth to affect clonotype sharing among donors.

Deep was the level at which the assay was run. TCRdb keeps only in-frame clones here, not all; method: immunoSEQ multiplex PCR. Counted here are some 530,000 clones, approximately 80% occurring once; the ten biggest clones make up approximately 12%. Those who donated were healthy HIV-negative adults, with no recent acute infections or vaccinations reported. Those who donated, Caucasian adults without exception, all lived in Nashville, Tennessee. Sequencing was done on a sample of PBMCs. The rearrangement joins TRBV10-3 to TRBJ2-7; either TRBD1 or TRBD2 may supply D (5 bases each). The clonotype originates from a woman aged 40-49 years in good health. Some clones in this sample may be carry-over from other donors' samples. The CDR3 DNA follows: TGTGCCATCAGTGAGTCGAGAGGGGACGAGCAGTACTTC. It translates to CAISESRGDEQYF.